Presented here are 23 T cell receptor beta chains from one specimen sequenced in a study of CD8 T cells in Susac syndrome. A quantity of about 0.5 to 1 ug RNA underwent reverse transcription using random hexamers. TCRdb called the immunoSEQ multiplex PCR reads again in MiXCR, with one record for every CDR3 protein. The table has around 190,000 distinct CDR3 sequences, 95% seen once. The source material was CD4+ T cells from PBMCs. The receptor set was obtained from a human donor in good health.

The genes are TRBV4-3 and TRBJ2-2; 7 bases line up with TRBD2. The CDR3 loop spans 16 amino acids. CDR1 is LGHNA, CDR2 YSLEER, per germline. With V trimmed by 4 bases and J by 3 bases, 8 bases remained unmatched. The CDR3 reads CASSRSESGDTGELFF. CDR3 DNA sequence: TGCGCCAGCAGCCGCAGCGAAAGCGGGGACACCGGGGAGCTGTTTTTT.

This clonotype was observed a single time. The V gene is TRBV7-8, the J gene TRBJ2-2; 16 bases agree with TRBD2. Per germline, CDR1 SGHVS and CDR2 FQNEAQ. The CDR3 totals 17 residues. V shed 8 bases, J shed 6 bases, and the junction held 9 bases outside the gene matches. The CDR3 here is CASLGTSGGAEPGELFF. Written as DNA, the CDR3 is TGTGCCAGCCTTGGGACTAGCGGGGGGGCCGAGCCCGGGGAGCTGTTTTTT.

This CDR3 reads CSARQGGDQPQHF. CDR3 DNA sequence: TGCAGCGCCCGACAGGGAGGCGACCAGCCCCAGCATTTT. The J gene is TRBJ1-5, the V gene TRBV29-1; 7 bases are a match to TRBD1. This CDR3 is built from 13 residues. V lost 7 bases and J lost 7; bases outside the gene matches: 10. Germline assignment: CDR1 SQVTM and CDR2 ANQGSEA.

CDR3 sequence: CASSRTSNTEAFF. The CDR3, as DNA: TGTGCCAGCAGTCGGACGTCGAACACTGAAGCTTTCTTT. This chain joins TRBV3-1 and TRBJ1-1, with D unresolved. V was cut by 6 bases and J by 1 base, with 9 bases left in between. CDR1 and CDR2 from the germline V gene are LGHDT and YNNKEL (reference sequence). CDR3 length: 13 residues.

The chain couples TRBV3-1 to TRBJ2-3; TRBD1 aligns across 8 bases. Per germline, CDR1 LGHDT and CDR2 YNNKEL (reference sequence). This CDR3 contains 15 residues. The trim removed 2 bases at V and 2 bases at J, leaving 3 bases unmatched. Here the CDR3 reads CASSQRTGYTDTQYF. DNA for the CDR3: TGTGCCAGCAGCCAACGGACAGGGTACACAGATACGCAGTATTTT.

V is TRBV11-2 and J is TRBJ2-7; D possibly corresponds to TRBD1 (6 bases). The V and J ends lost 5 bases and 1 base respectively, with 12 bases between them. This CDR3 has 14 amino acids. In germline, CDR1 is SGHAT, CDR2 FQNNGV. CDR3 protein: CASSLGDTSYEQYV. CDR3 nucleotide sequence: TGTGCCAGCAGCCTGGGGGACACGTCCTACGAGCAGTACGTC.

The chain carries TRBV27 and TRBJ1-2; 8 nucleotides line up with TRBD1. V lost 4 bases and J lost 0; bases outside the gene matches: 4. CDR1 is MNHEY, CDR2 SMNVEV, per germline (reference sequence). The length of the CDR3 is 15 residues. CDR3 sequence: CASSSGQAANYGYTF. In DNA form, the CDR3 reads TGTGCCAGCAGTTCGGGACAGGCTGCTAACTATGGCTACACCTTC.

This clonotype was seen only once. CDR3 loop: CASSLGGREQYF. CDR3 nucleotides: TGTGCCAGCAGCCTGGGGGGGCGCGAGCAGTACTTC. The rearrangement uses TRBV12-3 or TRBV12-4 and TRBJ2-7, with a possible D match to TRBD2 (7 bases). The CDR3 runs to 12 residues. V was shortened by 6 bases and J by 6 bases, with 12 bases between the two germline ends.

This chain joins TRBV20-1 and TRBJ2-7, with a weak D call TRBD1 (5 bases). CDR1 and CDR2 (germline): DFQATT, SNEGSKA (reference sequence). This CDR3 has 12 amino acids. V gave up 6 bases and J gave up 3 bases, with 12 bases separating them. In nucleotides, the CDR3 is TGCAGTGCCAGTCTCCAGGGCTACGAGCAGTACTTC. Protein: CSASLQGYEQYF.

The V gene is TRBV3-1, the J gene TRBJ2-3, with TRBD2 as a possible D gene (6 bases). The CDR3 covers 15 residues. CDR1 and CDR2 (germline): LGHDT, YNNKEL (reference sequence). Between the trimmed V and J ends, which lost 4 bases and 10 bases, there was a span of 21 bases. The DNA for the CDR3 is TGTGCCAGCAGCCCAATACACCGGAGGGGTGATGCGCAGTATTTT. This sequence encodes CASSPIHRRGDAQYF.

This clonotype appeared a few times. V is TRBV19 and J is TRBJ1-5; 7 bases map to TRBD1. Germline V gives CDR1 LNHDA, CDR2 SQIVND (reference sequence). The CDR3 runs 13 residues. V was pared by 9 bases and J by 2 bases, with 4 bases of the junction left unmatched. This CDR3 is CASRTGGNQPQHF. The CDR3 DNA sequence: TGTGCCAGCCGGACAGGCGGCAATCAGCCCCAGCATTTT.

This clonotype was recorded only once. This chain uses TRBV18 with TRBJ2-7; TRBD2 agrees at 8 bases. The CDR3 has 17 amino acids. Germline CDR1 and CDR2: KGHSH and LQKENI. V shed 2 bases, J shed 4 bases, and the junction held 13 bases outside the gene matches. The CDR3 DNA follows: TGTGCCAGCTCACCAAAGAGGTTGACTAGCGAAAGATACGAGCAGTACGTC. Translation: CASSPKRLTSERYEQYV.

The V gene is TRBV27, the J gene TRBJ2-1, with D possibly matching TRBD1 (5 bases). The germline gives CDR1 MNHEY, CDR2 SMNVEV (reference sequence). V was pared by 3 bases and J by 5 bases, with 14 bases between. The CDR3 sequence is 15 residues long. In DNA form, the CDR3 reads TGTGCCAGCAGTTTGGTCAGGGCCGTCCACAATGAGCAGTTCTTC. Amino acid sequence: CASSLVRAVHNEQFF.

The chain links TRBV30 to TRBJ2-7, with D possibly TRBD2 on 6 matching bases. The CDR3 spans 15 residues. Trimming left V 3 bases short and J 2 bases short, with 17 bases between. Per the germline V gene, CDR1 is GTSNPN and CDR2 is SVGIG (reference sequence). This chain's CDR3 is CAWSGGRQGPYEQYV. CDR3 coding DNA: TGTGCCTGGAGCGGTGGGAGGCAGGGCCCCTACGAGCAGTACGTC.

The chain has TRBV18 and TRBJ2-5; D is ambiguous. V shed 2 bases and J shed 0 bases, with 7 bases lying between them. Germline V gene sequence: CDR1 KGHSH, CDR2 LQKENI. The CDR3 totals 14 residues. DNA of the CDR3: TGTGCCAGCTCACCAGCCGGTAACCAAGAGACCCAGTACTTC. Translated: CASSPAGNQETQYF. Variable domain in full (rest from reference TRBV18 and TRBJ2-5): NAGVMQNPRHLVRRRGQEARLRCSPMKGHSHVYWYRQLPEEGLKFMVYLQKENIIDESGMPKERFSAEFPKEGPSILRIQQVVRGDSAAYFCASSPAGNQETQYFGPGTRLLVL.

The genes are TRBV7-9 and TRBJ2-4; 8 bases fit TRBD1. V lost 7 bases, J lost 3 bases, and 2 bases stayed unmatched. This CDR3 comprises 13 residues. The V gene's germline CDR1 is SEHNR and CDR2 FQNEAQ (reference sequence). The CDR3 DNA follows: TGTGCCAGCACGACAGGGGACAAAAACATTCAGTACTTC. Translating it yields CASTTGDKNIQYF.

The chain combines TRBV9 with TRBJ2-5; D may correspond to TRBD1 or TRBD2 (6 bases each). This CDR3 region has 15 residues. Germline V lookup: CDR1 SGDLS, CDR2 YYNGEE. The V end lost 0 bases, the J end lost 4 bases, and 13 bases lay between the germline ends. Here the CDR3 DNA reads TGTGCCAGCAGCGTAGTAGGGGGGCCGGGAGAGACCCAGTACTTC. Its translation: CASSVVGGPGETQYF.

The chain links TRBV5-8 to TRBJ2-7, with D possibly being TRBD1 or TRBD2 (5 bases each). Germline assignment: CDR1 SGHTS and CDR2 YDEGEE. The CDR3 loop spans 17 amino acids. V lost 2 bases to trimming and J lost 0 bases, with 18 bases between them. DNA of the CDR3: TGTGCCAGCAGCTTCACCGGGACGGCCGCATTCTCCTACGAGCAGTACTTC. It specifies CASSFTGTAAFSYEQYF.

This clonotype was picked up one time. The chain links TRBV29-1 to TRBJ2-6; maybe TRBD1 (5 bases). Germline loops: CDR1 SQVTM, CDR2 ANQGSEA. Deletions cut 6 bases from V and 4 bases from J, with 10 bases between. The CDR3 length is 13 residues. CDR3 region: CSVTGWGANVLTF. The CDR3, as DNA: TGCAGCGTCACAGGTTGGGGGGCCAACGTCCTGACTTTC.

The rearrangement joins TRBV6-2 or TRBV6-3 to TRBJ1-5; 8 bases align to TRBD1. The CDR3 sequence is 13 residues long. V lost 5 bases, J lost 4 bases, and 1 base stayed unmatched. CDR1 and CDR2 (germline): MNHEY, SVGEGT. CDR3 protein: CASSRTGNQPQHF. The CDR3 coding sequence is TGTGCCAGCAGTCGGACAGGGAATCAGCCCCAGCATTTT.

The chain employs TRBV24-1 and TRBJ1-2; 9 nucleotides line up with TRBD1. V trimming: 4 bases; J trimming: 4 bases; junction bases outside the gene matches: 6. From germline, CDR1 is KGHDR and CDR2 SFDVKD. There are 15 residues in the CDR3. Here the CDR3 DNA reads TGTGCCACCAGTGACCGGACAGGGGACAGCTATGGCTACACCTTC. Translated: CATSDRTGDSYGYTF.

Note on this clonotype: Relative to the germline gene, one junction end is altered; a read error may explain this. This chain links TRBV20-1 with TRBJ1-1; TRBD1 matches at 8 bases. CDR3 length equals 12 residues. CDR1 is DFQATT, CDR2 SNEGSKA, per germline (reference sequence). For the CDR3, the DNA is TGCAGTGGTAGACAGGGGCACACTGAAGCTTTCTTT. Translated: CSGRQGHTEAFF.

In this sample, this clonotype turned up once. The genes are TRBV20-1 and TRBJ2-3; 9 bases match TRBD2. Germline V gene sequence: CDR1 DFQATT, CDR2 SNEGSKA (reference sequence). The CDR3 is 15 residues long. V lost 6 bases and J lost 5; bases outside the gene matches: 12. The CDR3, as DNA: TGCAGTGCGTCGCCGGGACTAGCTTTCCAAGATACGCAGTATTTT. Translated: CSASPGLAFQDTQYF.